Each of the 2 T cell receptor beta chains below was sequenced from the same sample in a study of cytomegalovirus exposure and HLA in healthy donors (dated by TCRdb to about 2017). The library was obtained by the immunoSEQ multiplex PCR assay. For the multiplex PCR, a mixture combining 60 forward primers for TCR Vbeta segments and 13 reverse primers for TCR Jbeta segments was used. TCRdb holds this immuneACCESS table with in-frame rearrangements only. Some clones are missing; in checked studies, unresolved V genes explain under half, and the rest has no known cause. The sample table records about 41,000 clones. The top ten hold 6% to 6.5% of the sample. Source material: PBMCs. Receptor source: a young man in good health and CMV-seronegative.

The chain recombines TRBV11-2 with TRBJ2-7, with D possibly matching TRBD2 (5 bases). Germline CDR1 is SGHAT and CDR2 is FQNNGV. This CDR3 region has 12 residues. V lost 6 bases to trimming and J lost 3 bases, with 9 bases between them. The CDR3 sequence: CASSLTSYEQYF. The CDR3 DNA reads as TGTGCCAGCAGTCTTACTAGCTACGAGCAGTACTTC.

The chain links TRBV29-1 to TRBJ2-1, with a tentative D call TRBD2 (6 bases). V lost 3 bases and J 6 bases, leaving 12 bases between the germline ends. The CDR3 has 13 amino acids. The germline CDR1 and CDR2 sequences are SQVTM and ANQGSEA. The CDR3 coding sequence is TGCAGCGTTGACGGGGGTACCTCCAATGAGCAGTTCTTC. Translated, it gives CSVDGGTSNEQFF.